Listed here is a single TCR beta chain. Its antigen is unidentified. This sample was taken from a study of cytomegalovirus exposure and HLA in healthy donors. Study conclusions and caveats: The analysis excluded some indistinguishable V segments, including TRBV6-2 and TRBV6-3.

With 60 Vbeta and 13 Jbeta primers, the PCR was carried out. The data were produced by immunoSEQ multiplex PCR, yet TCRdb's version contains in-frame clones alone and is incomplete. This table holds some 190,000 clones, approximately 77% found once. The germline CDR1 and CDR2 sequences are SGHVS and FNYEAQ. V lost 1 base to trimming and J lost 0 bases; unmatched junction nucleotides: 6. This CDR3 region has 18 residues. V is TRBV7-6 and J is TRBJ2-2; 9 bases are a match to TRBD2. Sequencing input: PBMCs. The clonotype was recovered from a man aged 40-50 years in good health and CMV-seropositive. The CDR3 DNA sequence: TGTGCCAGCAGCTTAGGCCTAGCGGGGCCCGCGAACACCGGGGAGCTGTTTTTT. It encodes CASSLGLAGPANTGELFF.